One and the same sample provided the 17 T cell receptor beta chains below, sequenced in a study of graft-versus-host responses after intestinal transplantation. Responder cells labeled with CFSE (around 200,000) were co-plated with irradiated stimulator cells labeled with violet dye (around 200,000). Sequenced by immunoSEQ multiplex PCR; TCRdb stores in-frame clones only, minus some. The table has approximately 15,000 clones, 30% to 40% seen once. The sequences come from alloreactive CD8+ T cells from a mixed lymphocyte reaction culture, collected before intestinal transplant. Subset reported: CFSE-low proliferating T cells sorted from roughly six-day pre-transplant mixed lymphocyte reaction (GvH or HvG direction). Receptors originate from a human patient who received an intestinal transplant.

Here the CDR3 DNA reads TGTGCCAGCAGCATGGGACTAGCGGTTTCCTACAATGAGCAGTTCTTC. It translates to CASSMGLAVSYNEQFF. V gene TRBV7-9 combines with J gene TRBJ2-1, with 11 bases identical to TRBD2. From germline, CDR1 is SEHNR and CDR2 FQNEAQ (reference sequence). CDR3 length equals 16 residues. V lost 5 bases to trimming and J lost 1 base; unmatched junction nucleotides: 4.

This clone was counted a few times. The J gene is TRBJ1-5, the V gene TRBV4-2; D not certain. The CDR3 has 14 amino acids. V lost 1 base and J 6 bases, leaving 10 bases between the germline ends. Germline CDR1 reads LGHNA; CDR2 reads YNFKEQ. DNA of the CDR3: TGTGCCAGCAGCCAAGGGCCAGGCGGTCAGCCCCAGCATTTT. This codes for CASSQGPGGQPQHF.

The V call is TRBV9, the J call TRBJ2-7; 9 bases are shared with TRBD2. Per germline, CDR1 SGDLS and CDR2 YYNGEE. There are 17 residues in the CDR3. Trimming took 3 bases from V and 6 from J; bases not matched to a gene: 16. The CDR3 DNA is TGTGCCAGCAGCGCCGCGGGGGGGGGAGGGCCTTCCAGCGAGCAGTACTTC. This gives the protein CASSAAGGGGPSSEQYF.

The chain combines TRBV4-1 with TRBJ2-1, with TRBD2 matching over 7 bases. J was trimmed by 6 bases and V by 1 base; bases with no gene match: 9. This CDR3 comprises 16 residues. Per germline, CDR1 MGHRA and CDR2 YSYEKL. This CDR3 reads CASSQGRDYLSNEQFF. The DNA of the CDR3 is TGCGCCAGCAGCCAAGGGCGGGACTACCTCTCCAATGAGCAGTTCTTC.

In its sample, this clone was seen a few times. The junction departs from the called germline gene at one end, perhaps through a read error. V is TRBV4-1 and J is TRBJ2-7; D not certain. Per germline, CDR1 MGHRA and CDR2 YSYEKL. The CDR3 is 15 residues long. The CDR3 region has the DNA TGTGCCAGCAGCCCCCTGTTTTTAAGCTCCTACGAGCAGTACTTC. Amino acid sequence: CASSPLFLSSYEQYF.

A few counts support this clone. The DNA for the CDR3 is TGTGCCAGCAGTTTATTGGATCCCACCTACAATGAGCAGTTCTTC. Translating gives CASSLLDPTYNEQFF. The chain has TRBV27 and TRBJ2-1; D remains unclear. This CDR3 spans 15 amino acids. Germline CDR1 and CDR2: MNHEY and SMNVEV (reference sequence). V was pared by 1 base and J by 2 bases, with 9 bases between.

V is TRBV5-4 and J is TRBJ2-7; 7 nucleotides line up with TRBD1. The CDR3 has 15 amino acids. After removal of 1 base from V and 5 bases from J, the junction contained 9 bases not matched to a gene. CDR1 SGHNT and CDR2 YYREEE come from the germline V gene (reference sequence). CDR3 sequence reads: CASSLWQGEGDEQYF. CDR3 nucleotide sequence: TGTGCCAGCAGCTTGTGGCAGGGGGAAGGCGACGAGCAGTACTTC. Combining the CDR3 with reference TRBV5-4 and TRBJ2-7 gives the whole variable domain ETGVTQSPTHLIKTRGQQVTLRCSSQSGHNTVSWYQQALGQGPQFIFQYYREEENGRGNFPPRFSGLQFPNYSSELNVNALELDDSALYLCASSLWQGEGDEQYFGPGTRLTVT.

This clone was counted a few times. This chain links TRBV7-2 with TRBJ2-2; tentatively, D is TRBD2 (6 bases). Germline assignment: CDR1 SGHTA and CDR2 FQGNSA. This CDR3 comprises 16 residues. V was cut by 3 bases and J by 3 bases, with 14 bases left in between. Written as DNA, the CDR3 is TGTGCCAGCAGCTTTGTCGTGGGAGGTGACACCGGGGAGCTGTTTTTT. Its protein is CASSFVVGGDTGELFF.

This rearrangement joins TRBV2 to TRBJ2-1; D ambiguous. Germline V gives CDR1 SNHLY, CDR2 FYNNEI. The CDR3 loop spans 13 amino acids. With 1 base removed from V and 6 bases from J, the gap between germline ends came to 7 bases. The CDR3 protein is CASSEVRSNEQFF. The CDR3 DNA reads TGTGCCAGCAGTGAAGTCCGGTCCAATGAGCAGTTCTTC.

The rearrangement uses TRBV11-1 and TRBJ2-1, with 9 bases fitting TRBD2. With 4 bases clipped from V and 5 bases from J, the junction kept 12 bases outside the gene matches. The CDR3 loop spans 17 amino acids. Germline V lookup: CDR1 SGHAT, CDR2 FQDESV (reference sequence). Here the CDR3 reads CASSSSAGGRANNEQFF. The DNA for the CDR3 is TGTGCCAGCAGCTCATCGGCTGGCGGGAGGGCTAACAATGAGCAGTTCTTC.

This clone occurred a few times. This sequence joins TRBV28 and TRBJ1-2; weak D call: TRBD1 (6 bases). Germline CDR1 and CDR2: MDHEN and SYDVKM. There are 15 residues in the CDR3. Between the trimmed V and J ends, which lost 6 bases and 3 bases, there was a span of 17 bases. In DNA, the CDR3 is TGTGCCAGCAGCCCCCACAGGGAGGTCGACTATGGCTACACCTTC. This sequence encodes CASSPHREVDYGYTF.

This rearrangement joins TRBV5-5 to TRBJ1-1; D is unresolved. Germline CDR1 and CDR2: SGHKS and YYEKEE (reference sequence). This CDR3 contains 13 residues. V was clipped by 4 bases and J by 4 bases, with 11 bases between them. The CDR3 loop is CASSEFVGTEAFF. CDR3 coding DNA: TGTGCCAGCAGCGAGTTTGTCGGCACTGAAGCTTTCTTT.

The V gene is TRBV7-9, the J gene TRBJ1-1; D gene uncertain. Germline V gene sequence: CDR1 SEHNR, CDR2 FQNEAQ (reference sequence). V gave up 5 bases and J gave up 6 bases, with 10 bases separating them. This CDR3 spans 12 amino acids. The CDR3 coding sequence is TGTGCCAGCAGCGCAAGAGGGCCTGAAGCTTTCTTT. Its translation: CASSARGPEAFF. Together with reference TRBV7-9 and TRBJ1-1, the CDR3 gives the full variable domain: DTGVSQNPRHKITKRGQNVTFRCDPISEHNRLYWYRQTLGQGPEFLTYFQNEAQLEKSRLLSDRFSAERPKGSFSTLEIQRTEQGDSAMYLCASSARGPEAFFGQGTRLTVV.

A few counts support this clone. The rearrangement joins TRBV4-2 to TRBJ2-1; D possibly corresponds to TRBD2 (7 bases). This CDR3 is 17 amino acids long. V lost 4 bases and J 10 bases, leaving 26 bases between the germline ends. Germline V CDR1 and CDR2: LGHNA, YNFKEQ. This CDR3 is CASSLSGGRGIHTEQFF. The DNA of the CDR3 is TGTGCCAGCAGCCTTTCCGGGGGGCGGGGAATACATACAGAGCAGTTCTTC.

The rearrangement links TRBV29-1 to TRBJ2-1, with 11 bases lining up with TRBD2. The CDR3 loop spans 14 amino acids. V dropped 3 bases and J dropped 4; count of bases not matched to a gene: 2. The germline V gene encodes CDR1 SQVTM and CDR2 ANQGSEA. The DNA of the CDR3 is TGCAGCGTTGAGGGACTAGCGGAGTACAATGAGCAGTTCTTC. It yields the protein CSVEGLAEYNEQFF.

By sample share, this clone is medium-sized (0.01 to 0.1%). The chain links TRBV27 to TRBJ2-1; D remains unclear. Trimming took 4 bases from V and 5 from J, leaving 12 bases between them. The CDR3 extends over 14 amino acids. The germline gives CDR1 MNHEY, CDR2 SMNVEV (reference sequence). The CDR3 spells CASSSRSSNNEQFF. CDR3 in DNA: TGTGCCAGCAGTTCGAGGTCCTCTAACAATGAGCAGTTCTTC.

This chain uses TRBV19 with TRBJ1-5; D unresolved. Germline V CDR1 and CDR2: LNHDA, SQIVND (reference sequence). Trimming took off 3 bases at V and 4 bases at J, with 7 bases between the two ends. The CDR3 sequence is 13 residues long. CDR3 coding DNA: TGTGCCAGTAGTATGGGAGGTAATCAGCCCCAGCATTTT. It codes for CASSMGGNQPQHF.